This passage covers 27 T cell receptor beta chains from one sample sequenced in a study of blood T cell repertoires in COVID-19. Method: immunoSEQ multiplex PCR; TCRdb's copy keeps in-frame clones and lacks some. The sample records approximately 190,000 clones, roughly 87% being singletons. Sequences were obtained from peripheral blood. These receptors were taken from a woman aged 40 to 49 with acute or convalescent COVID-19.

In this sample, this clone turned up once. The genes are TRBV19 and TRBJ1-1; D is unclear. The germline CDR1 and CDR2 sequences are LNHDA and SQIVND (reference sequence). CDR3 length: 12 amino acids. V was trimmed by 6 bases and J by 0 bases, leaving 5 bases between them. The CDR3 spells CASSLLNTEAFF. The CDR3 DNA is TGTGCCAGTAGCCTACTGAACACTGAAGCTTTCTTT. Drawing the rest from reference TRBV19 and TRBJ1-1, the complete variable domain is DGGITQSPKYLFRKEGQNVTLSCEQNLNHDAMYWYRQDPGQGLRLIYYSQIVNDFQKGDIAEGYSVSREKKESFPLTVTSAQKNPTAFYLCASSLLNTEAFFGQGTRLTVV.

The chain couples TRBV27 to TRBJ2-7; the match to TRBD2 covers 13 bases. There are 15 residues in the CDR3. In germline, CDR1 is MNHEY, CDR2 SMNVEV (reference sequence). V lost 5 bases, J lost 5 bases, and 6 bases stayed unmatched. For the CDR3, the DNA is TGTGCCAGCAGTCCCGGGACTAGCGGGGCCCACGAGCAGTACTTC. It codes for CASSPGTSGAHEQYF.

V usage is TRBV19 and J usage is TRBJ1-5, with TRBD1 matching 9 bases. J was trimmed by 5 bases and V by 9 bases; bases with no gene match: 11. This CDR3 has 15 amino acids. Germline values: CDR1 LNHDA, CDR2 SQIVND (reference sequence). CDR3 loop: CASTPGQGGYQPQHF. The DNA of the CDR3 is TGTGCCAGCACACCGGGACAGGGTGGGTATCAGCCCCAGCATTTT.

CDR3 in DNA: TGTGCCAGCAGCCGGGAGGGCGAGCAGTACTTC. Amino acids: CASSREGEQYF. The rearrangement uses TRBV11-2 and TRBJ2-7, with TRBD2 identical over 8 bases. Germline lookup yields CDR1 SGHAT and CDR2 FQNNGV. V was pared by 5 bases and J by 6 bases, with 0 bases of the junction left unmatched. This CDR3 has 11 amino acids.

CDR3 DNA: TGTGCCAGCAGCGTACTATCGGGCTATAATTCACCCCTCCACTTT. This encodes CASSVLSGYNSPLHF. The genes are TRBV9 and TRBJ1-6; D remains ambiguous. V was trimmed by 1 base and J by 3 bases, leaving 8 bases between them. This CDR3 is 15 amino acids long. Germline V lookup: CDR1 SGDLS, CDR2 YYNGEE.

This clone has a handful of counts. The V call is TRBV5-8, the J call TRBJ1-3; D call uncertain. Germline V gene lookup returns CDR1 SGHTS and CDR2 YDEGEE. This CDR3 region has 16 residues. Trimming removed 2 bases at V and 0 bases at J, with 12 bases between. In DNA, the CDR3 is TGTGCCAGCAGCTTTCTAAGCCGTAGCTCTGGAAACACCATATATTTT. Its protein product is CASSFLSRSSGNTIYF.

The chain couples TRBV15 to TRBJ2-5, with 10 bases lining up with TRBD2. Germline V CDR1 and CDR2: LNHNV, YYDKDF (reference sequence). V lost 4 bases, J lost 1 base, and 3 bases stayed unmatched. This CDR3 contains 15 residues. The CDR3 nucleotides read TGTGCCACCAGCAAAACTAGCGGGGCCCAAGAGACCCAGTACTTC. It yields the protein CATSKTSGAQETQYF.

The CDR3 coding sequence is TGTGCCAGCTCACCTACGGTTCAGGGCTACGGAGGCTACACCTTC. It translates to CASSPTVQGYGGYTF. The chain joins TRBV18 to TRBJ1-2; the D gene is possibly TRBD1 (5 bases). The CDR3 covers 15 residues. Per the germline V gene, CDR1 is KGHSH and CDR2 is LQKENI. The ends were cut back, 3 bases at V and 8 bases at J, with 19 bases in the middle.

The chain links TRBV6-5 to TRBJ1-4; D remains unclear. The CDR3 has 12 residues. Trimming took off 7 bases at V and 11 bases at J, with 14 bases between the two ends. Germline CDR1 and CDR2: MNHEY and SVGAGI. The CDR3 sequence: CASISVTRKLFF. CDR3 nucleotide sequence: TGTGCCAGCATTTCTGTGACTAGGAAACTGTTTTTT.

The V call is TRBV28, the J call TRBJ2-3; D remains ambiguous. Trimming removed 3 bases at V and 8 bases at J, with 12 bases between. CDR3 length equals 13 residues. From germline, CDR1 is MDHEN and CDR2 SYDVKM. CDR3 region: CASSFNGQVTQYF. DNA of the CDR3: TGTGCCAGCAGTTTCAATGGTCAGGTTACGCAGTATTTT.

The rearrangement uses TRBV10-3 and TRBJ1-5; unclear D gene. The CDR3 runs to 13 residues. Germline CDR1 reads ENHRY; CDR2 reads SYGVKD. Deletions cut 7 bases from V and 9 bases from J, with 16 bases between. CDR3 sequence: CAIKETSEGPQHF. CDR3 nucleotides: TGTGCCATCAAGGAAACATCGGAGGGGCCCCAGCATTTT.

The chain is built from TRBV6-6 and TRBJ2-1; 11 nucleotides match TRBD2. The trim removed 5 bases at V and 4 bases at J, leaving 13 bases unmatched. This CDR3 region has 18 residues. CDR1 is MNHNY, CDR2 SVGAGI, per germline (reference sequence). CDR3 sequence reads: CASSPPIAGGPVYNEQFF. The CDR3 DNA is TGTGCCAGCAGTCCACCGATAGCGGGGGGGCCGGTGTACAATGAGCAGTTCTTC.

V gene TRBV5-6 combines with J gene TRBJ1-6, with TRBD1 identical over 7 bases. Unmatched junction bases numbered 12, after V lost 4 bases and J lost 8 bases. Per germline, CDR1 SGHDT and CDR2 YYEEEE. This CDR3 contains 16 residues. For the CDR3, the DNA is TGTGCCAGCAGCCCGGGGAAGAAGGGGGCTGATTCACCCCTCCACTTT. This encodes CASSPGKKGADSPLHF.

This clone was picked up one time. Here the CDR3 DNA reads TGTGCCTGGAGCCAGGGACAGGGGAATAATTCACCCCTCCACTTT. This gives the protein CAWSQGQGNNSPLHF. The chain joins TRBV30 to TRBJ1-6; TRBD1 agrees at 10 bases. This CDR3 comprises 15 residues. Trimming cost V 3 bases and J 5 bases; bases outside gene matches: 4. Germline V lookup: CDR1 GTSNPN, CDR2 SVGIG (reference sequence).

The chain recombines TRBV7-9 with TRBJ2-5, with D possibly matching TRBD1 (7 bases). Trimming cost V 1 base and J 1 base, with 13 bases left between them. This CDR3 spans 16 amino acids. Per the germline V gene, CDR1 is SEHNR and CDR2 is FQNEAQ (reference sequence). CDR3 sequence (DNA): TGTGCCAGCAGCTTAGGGACAGGAGGGGCCCAAGAGACCCAGTACTTC. It is translated as CASSLGTGGAQETQYF.

The rearrangement uses TRBV19 and TRBJ2-5, with 9 nucleotides matching TRBD1. The CDR3 is 13 amino acids. Looked up from germline, CDR1 is LNHDA and CDR2 is SQIVND (reference sequence). V was pared by 7 bases and J by 6 bases, with 6 bases of the junction left unmatched. CDR3 protein: CASIGDREQTQYF. The CDR3, as DNA: TGTGCCAGTATTGGGGACAGGGAGCAGACCCAGTACTTC.

This chain connects TRBV28 to TRBJ2-7, with 11 nucleotides matching TRBD1. Losses at the gene ends were 7 bases for V and 5 bases for J; bases not matched to a gene: 10. The CDR3 spans 15 residues. Germline loops: CDR1 MDHEN, CDR2 SYDVKM. The CDR3 sequence: CASIQDRGRSHEQYF. The CDR3 region has the DNA TGTGCCAGCATCCAGGACAGGGGGCGATCTCACGAGCAGTACTTC. Looking up the rest from reference TRBV28 and TRBJ2-7 gives the full variable domain: DVKVTQSSRYLVKRTGEKVFLECVQDMDHENMFWYRQDPGLGLRLIYFSYDVKMKEKGDIPEGYSVSREKKERFSLILESASTNQTSMYLCASIQDRGRSHEQYFGPGTRLTVT.

The genes are TRBV10-3 and TRBJ2-1; possibly TRBD1 for D (5 bases). The CDR3 totals 14 residues. Trimming shortened V by 8 bases and J by 7 bases, and 18 bases separated the two germline ends. CDR1 ENHRY and CDR2 SYGVKD come from the germline V gene. The CDR3 loop reads CAIEFNQGTNEQFF. DNA of the CDR3: TGTGCCATCGAGTTTAACCAGGGTACGAATGAGCAGTTCTTC.

This clone occurred a few times. V usage is TRBV2 and J usage is TRBJ2-7; 11 bases agree with TRBD2. Germline V CDR1 and CDR2: SNHLY, FYNNEI. The V segment lost 2 bases and the J segment 3 bases; nucleotides outside the gene matches: 9. The CDR3 contains 17 residues. This CDR3 is CASSEFGTSGLNYEQYF. CDR3 nucleotide sequence: TGTGCCAGCAGTGAATTCGGGACTAGCGGCCTCAACTACGAGCAGTACTTC.

This rearrangement joins TRBV10-2 to TRBJ2-7; 7 bases align to TRBD2. Unmatched junction bases numbered 5, after V lost 6 bases and J lost 0 bases. CDR1 and CDR2 (germline): WSHSY, SAAADI. CDR3 length equals 14 residues. In DNA form, the CDR3 reads TGCGCCAGCAGGCCGGGACTACTCTCCTACGAGCAGTACTTC. It yields the protein CASRPGLLSYEQYF.

The chain couples TRBV4-1 to TRBJ1-5; D possibly corresponds to TRBD1 (6 bases). The CDR3 length is 15 residues. V lost 2 bases, J lost 3 bases, and 11 bases lay in between. Germline V CDR1 and CDR2: MGHRA, YSYEKL. CDR3 loop: CASSQNRQANQPQHF. Here the CDR3 DNA reads TGCGCCAGCAGCCAAAACAGACAGGCCAATCAGCCCCAGCATTTT.

This rearrangement joins TRBV27 to TRBJ2-1; 11 nucleotides agree with TRBD1. The CDR3 is 14 amino acids. The germline V gene encodes CDR1 MNHEY and CDR2 SMNVEV (reference sequence). Trimming removed 4 bases from V and 9 bases from J; junction bases left unmatched: 5. The CDR3 spells CASSSRTGGSEQFF. The CDR3 region has the DNA TGTGCCAGCAGTTCCCGGACAGGGGGCAGTGAGCAGTTCTTC.

The chain joins TRBV7-9 to TRBJ1-2, with 8 bases aligning to TRBD1. V lost 5 bases and J lost 8; bases outside the gene matches: 7. Germline CDR1 reads SEHNR; CDR2 reads FQNEAQ (reference sequence). The length of the CDR3 is 13 residues. DNA for the CDR3: TGTGCCAGCAGCCCGACAGGGGCGGGGGGCTACACCTTC. Translated, it gives CASSPTGAGGYTF.

The chain carries TRBV11-2 and TRBJ2-2, with 11 nucleotides matching TRBD2. Germline V gene lookup returns CDR1 SGHAT and CDR2 FQNNGV. V gave up 4 bases and J gave up 5 bases; unmatched junction bases: 6. CDR3 length: 16 residues. CDR3 nucleotide sequence: TGTGCCAGCAGCTCCTTAGCGGGGGGGCTGACCGGGGAGCTGTTTTTT. This codes for CASSSLAGGLTGELFF.

This rearrangement joins TRBV5-1 to TRBJ2-5; TRBD1 is a possible D gene (6 bases). Trimming removed 3 bases from V and 2 bases from J, with 8 bases in between. The germline gives CDR1 SGHRS, CDR2 YFSETQ. The CDR3 is 13 residues long. In DNA form, the CDR3 reads TGCGCCAGCAGCTCAGGACAGCAAGAGACCCAGTACTTC. As protein: CASSSGQQETQYF.

In its sample, this clone was seen once. The V gene is TRBV2, the J gene TRBJ1-2, with TRBD1 as a possible D gene (5 bases). CDR1 and CDR2 (germline): SNHLY, FYNNEI. V was clipped by 5 bases and J by 8 bases, with 15 bases between them. This CDR3 is 13 amino acids long. The CDR3 sequence is CASSSLQDVGYTF. CDR3 sequence (DNA): TGTGCCAGCAGTTCCTTACAGGACGTCGGCTACACCTTC.

The chain carries TRBV7-6 and TRBJ1-3, with 8 bases that match TRBD1. Germline values: CDR1 SGHVS, CDR2 FNYEAQ. V dropped 5 bases and J dropped 0; count of bases not matched to a gene: 6. The CDR3 totals 16 residues. Written as DNA, the CDR3 is TGTGCCAGCAGCCTAAGACAGGGGAGCTCTGGAAACACCATATATTTT. The encoded protein is CASSLRQGSSGNTIYF.